The 18 T cell receptor beta chains below were found in one sample sequenced in a study of graft-versus-host responses after intestinal transplantation. What these receptors recognize is not known. The table came from immunoSEQ multiplex PCR; TCRdb's copy has only in-frame clones and leaves some out. Of roughly 97,000 clones listed, 90% to 95% are singletons. The material was unstimulated CD4+ T cells sorted from spleen or lymph node cells, obtained before transplant. Source of these receptors: a human donor who was the organ donor for an intestinal transplant.

The rearrangement links TRBV9 to TRBJ2-6; 8 bases line up with TRBD2. The CDR3 totals 19 residues. The V gene's germline CDR1 is SGDLS and CDR2 YYNGEE. After removal of 0 bases from V and 1 base from J, the junction contained 9 bases not matched to a gene. The CDR3 here is CASSVGPVIAGSGANVLTF. CDR3 bases: TGTGCCAGCAGCGTAGGCCCCGTAATAGCGGGGTCTGGGGCCAACGTCCTGACTTTC.

The CDR3 coding sequence is TGTGCCAGCTCACAGACAGGGGAGTACGAGCAGTACTTC. This encodes CASSQTGEYEQYF. V gene TRBV18 combines with J gene TRBJ2-7, with 8 nucleotides matching TRBD1. CDR3 length equals 13 residues. CDR1 and CDR2 (germline): KGHSH, LQKENI. J gave up 4 bases and V 4 bases, and 3 bases lay outside the gene matches.

The V and J genes are TRBV4-2 and TRBJ2-3, with 10 bases that match TRBD2. The germline V gene encodes CDR1 LGHNA and CDR2 YNFKEQ. This CDR3 has 18 residues. The V gene end was trimmed by 0 bases and the J gene end by 4 bases; junction bases not matched to a gene: 10. The DNA of the CDR3 is TGTGCCAGCAGCCAAGAGCCAAAGCGGGGGGGCAGGTCAGATACGCAGTATTTT. It specifies CASSQEPKRGGRSDTQYF.

This chain links TRBV5-1 with TRBJ1-1; 9 bases are shared with TRBD1. Germline values: CDR1 SGHRS, CDR2 YFSETQ. This CDR3 has 15 residues. V was pared by 2 bases and J by 0 bases, with 2 bases of the junction left unmatched. The CDR3 coding sequence is TGCGCCAGCAGCTTTCGACAGGGGGTGAACACTGAAGCTTTCTTT. It is translated as CASSFRQGVNTEAFF.

This clone was detected a few times. The chain carries TRBV4-1 and TRBJ1-5; 7 nucleotides match TRBD1. J lost 1 base, V lost 4 bases, and 7 bases had no gene match. The CDR3 has 16 amino acids. CDR1 is MGHRA, CDR2 YSYEKL, per germline. CDR3 sequence: CASSLTGTASNQPQHF. The CDR3 DNA reads TGCGCCAGCAGCCTAACCGGGACAGCCAGCAATCAGCCCCAGCATTTT.

The genes are TRBV11-2 and TRBJ2-7; 11 bases are shared with TRBD2. The germline gives CDR1 SGHAT, CDR2 FQNNGV. The CDR3 extends over 15 amino acids. The trim removed 1 base at V and 3 bases at J, leaving 2 bases unmatched. CDR3 sequence reads: CASSLVSGGGYEQYF. The CDR3 DNA reads TGTGCCAGCAGCTTAGTTAGCGGGGGGGGCTACGAGCAGTACTTC. The full variable domain, its missing parts supplied by reference TRBV11-2 and TRBJ2-7, is EAGVAQSPRYKIIEKRQSVAFWCNPISGHATLYWYQQILGQGPKLLIQFQNNGVVDDSQLPKDRFSAERLKGVDSTLKIQPAKLEDSAVYLCASSLVSGGGYEQYFGPGTRLTVT.

The chain uses TRBV9 and TRBJ2-7, with D possibly matching TRBD1 (5 bases). This CDR3 is built from 14 residues. Trimming took off 0 bases at V and 2 bases at J, with 9 bases between the two ends. Germline loops: CDR1 SGDLS, CDR2 YYNGEE. This CDR3 is CASSVGGATYEQYF. The DNA of the CDR3 is TGTGCCAGCAGCGTAGGGGGCGCAACCTACGAGCAGTACTTC.

The chain couples TRBV18 to TRBJ2-7; 11 bases are shared with TRBD2. Germline CDR1 KGHSH, CDR2 LQKENI. With V trimmed by 6 bases and J by 3 bases, 7 bases remained unmatched. The CDR3 covers 15 residues. Here the CDR3 DNA reads TGTGCCAGCTCGCCCAAGACTAGCGGGGACTACGAGCAGTACTTC. It is translated as CASSPKTSGDYEQYF.

The chain couples TRBV4-2 to TRBJ2-7, with TRBD1 matching 7 bases. CDR3 size: 16 residues. Germline V gene lookup returns CDR1 LGHNA and CDR2 YNFKEQ. The ends lost 2 bases at V and 3 bases at J; junction bases unmatched: 10. CDR3: CASSQYHGTALYEQYF. DNA for the CDR3: TGTGCCAGCAGCCAATACCACGGGACAGCCCTCTACGAGCAGTACTTC.

This rearrangement joins TRBV6-5 to TRBJ1-1, with 7 bases that match TRBD1. The ends lost 0 bases at V and 5 bases at J; junction bases unmatched: 6. The CDR3 consists of 15 residues. CDR1 is MNHEY, CDR2 SVGAGI, per germline. Written as DNA, the CDR3 is TGTGCCAGCAGTTACTCGAGAGCAGGGGGGACTGAAGCTTTCTTT. This encodes CASSYSRAGGTEAFF.

The chain employs TRBV7-6 and TRBJ2-3; TRBD2 aligns across 11 bases. CDR1 is SGHVS and CDR2 is FNYEAQ in the germline V gene. CDR3 length: 16 amino acids. V lost 5 bases, J lost 2 bases, and 6 bases stayed unmatched. CDR3 sequence reads: CASSPGLAAFTDTQYF. CDR3 sequence (DNA): TGTGCCAGCAGCCCGGGACTAGCGGCGTTCACAGATACGCAGTATTTT. The full variable domain, its missing parts supplied by reference TRBV7-6 and TRBJ2-3, is GAGVSQSPRYKVTKRGQDVALRCDPISGHVSLYWYRQALGQGPEFLTYFNYEAQQDKSGLPNDRFSAERPEGSISTLTIQRTEQRDSAMYRCASSPGLAAFTDTQYFGPGTRLTVL.

The chain carries TRBV2 and TRBJ2-1; weak D call: TRBD2 (5 bases). Trimming pared 3 bases from V and 7 bases from J, leaving 10 bases between. The CDR3 length is 13 residues. Germline-derived CDR1 and CDR2 are SNHLY and FYNNEI. The CDR3 here is CASSEEAWNEQFF. Written as DNA, the CDR3 is TGTGCCAGCAGTGAGGAGGCCTGGAATGAGCAGTTCTTC.

The genes are TRBV7-2 and TRBJ2-7; TRBD1 aligns across 7 bases. The CDR3 has 14 amino acids. CDR1 is SGHTA, CDR2 FQGNSA, per germline. The trim removed 5 bases at V and 2 bases at J, leaving 6 bases unmatched. The CDR3 DNA reads TGTGCCAGCAGCGAAAACAGGGGCCCCTACGAGCAGTACTTC. Its protein is CASSENRGPYEQYF.

The chain joins TRBV30 to TRBJ2-7; 8 nucleotides align to TRBD1. The CDR3 is 15 amino acids. The germline V gene has CDR1 GTSNPN and CDR2 SVGIG (reference sequence). V shed 3 bases, J shed 0 bases, and the junction held 7 bases outside the gene matches. The CDR3 sequence is CAWRMDRVSSYEQYF. The CDR3 nucleotides are TGTGCCTGGAGGATGGACAGGGTGTCCTCCTACGAGCAGTACTTC. Based on the CDR3 plus reference TRBV30 and TRBJ2-7, the full variable domain is SQTIHQWPATLVQPVGSPLSLECTVEGTSNPNLYWYRQAAGRGLQLLFYSVGIGQISSEVPQNLSASRPQDRQFILSSKKLLLSDSGFYLCAWRMDRVSSYEQYFGPGTRLTVT.

This sequence joins TRBV11-3 and TRBJ1-1; D is unclear. There are 14 residues in the CDR3. Germline V gene lookup returns CDR1 SGHNT and CDR2 YENEEA. V lost 4 bases to trimming and J lost 4 bases, with 13 bases between them. The CDR3 spells CASSSGGLGTEAFF. The CDR3 DNA is TGTGCCAGCAGCTCGGGAGGGTTGGGCACTGAAGCTTTCTTT.

The chain uses TRBV27 and TRBJ1-1; 7 nucleotides align to TRBD1. The CDR3 runs 15 residues. Trimming removed 2 bases from V and 1 base from J; junction bases left unmatched: 4. CDR1 MNHEY and CDR2 SMNVEV come from the germline V gene (reference sequence). CDR3 DNA: TGTGCCAGCAGTTTAAGGGGGCGAAGGAACACTGAAGCTTTCTTT. The encoded protein is CASSLRGRRNTEAFF.

V usage is TRBV4-2 and J usage is TRBJ2-7, with D perhaps matching TRBD2 (5 bases). V was trimmed by 7 bases and J by 6 bases, leaving 16 bases between them. Germline-derived CDR1 and CDR2 are LGHNA and YNFKEQ. The length of the CDR3 is 13 residues. The CDR3, as DNA: TGTGCCAGCATGATTGCGGGTAACTCCGAGCAGTACTTC. Encoded protein: CASMIAGNSEQYF.

This chain joins TRBV6-6 and TRBJ2-2, with 7 bases that match TRBD2. The CDR3 contains 15 residues. The V gene's germline CDR1 is MNHNY and CDR2 SVGAGI (reference sequence). Trimming took 3 bases from V and 5 from J; bases not matched to a gene: 6. In nucleotides, the CDR3 is TGTGCCAGCAGTTATAATAGCGGGTCTACCGGGGAGCTGTTTTTT. It specifies CASSYNSGSTGELFF.